This T cell receptor beta chain was sequenced during a study of lymphopenia after photon versus proton radiotherapy. Study-wide findings and caveats: Proton therapy kept repertoires fairly stable, unlike photons, which gained effector/memory cells. In patients who died, overall survival fell as post-nadir TCR diversity dropped more.

On this clone: Its specificity is unknown.

Data came from immunoSEQ multiplex PCR; TCRdb stores just in-frame clones and leaves some out. The table shows 75,000 to 90,000 clones, with more than 70% occurring only once. Germline V lookup: CDR1 KGHSH, CDR2 LQKENI. CDR3 size: 12 residues. The V gene lost 3 bases and the J gene lost 4 bases, with 6 bases spanning the gap. This TCR derives from a man in his fifties or sixties with pancreatic cancer. The chain is built from TRBV18 and TRBJ2-5; D call uncertain. The starting material was peripheral blood, obtained from a patient treated with proton-based radiotherapy. CDR3 protein: CASSPEPETQYF. CDR3 DNA sequence: TGTGCCAGCTCACCCGAGCCAGAGACCCAGTACTTC.